This TCR beta chain originates from a study of CD8 T cells in ankylosing spondylitis. Overall study results and limits: A subset of motif variants has previously been described in the synovial fluid and blood of reactive arthritis. Matched synovial fluid from ankylosing spondylitis patients was reported to be enriched for disease-linked clones. What appeared characteristic of ankylosing spondylitis blood was a TCR beta motif of eight highly homologous variants.

V was clipped by 5 bases and J by 0 bases; unmatched bases: 11. This CDR3 comprises 17 residues. CDR1 and CDR2 (germline): SGHDT, YYEEEE. This clonotype was recorded a few times. Its antigen is undetermined. A quantitative 5'-RACE method, one with molecular barcodes, was used to make TCR beta libraries. TCRdb called the 5' RACE reads again in MiXCR, with one record for every CDR3 protein. The top ten clones hold about 0.5% of a sample with 700,000 to 850,000 distinct CDR3 sequences, over 9.5% of them seen once. The rearrangement links TRBV5-6 to TRBJ1-5; the match to TRBD1 covers 7 bases. The clonotype originates from a male donor with ankylosing spondylitis. Sequences were obtained from blood, either unsorted or a sorted T cell fraction (not recorded which). For the CDR3, the DNA is TGTGCCAGCAGTCACACCACAGGGGCGGATAGCAATCAGCCCCAGCATTTT. It is translated as CASSHTTGADSNQPQHF.